The clone carrying this TCR beta chain was counted between two and nine times. The antigen remains undetermined. Expressed TCRB transcripts got sequenced, as all isolated RNA was reverse transcribed. Using immunoSEQ multiplex PCR, the repertoire was profiled, and TCRdb retains in-frame clones only, with some absent. There are about 360,000 clones in the sample; roughly an eighth occur only once, and approximately 0.015% lies in the top ten. The data are from a study of beta chain features in type 1 diabetes. Stem cell-like memory, regulatory, central memory and naive CD4+ cells were sorted via CD45RO/CCR7/CD25/CD127/CD95/CD27. Study-wide results and limits: When VDJ junctions were examined, type 1 diabetes patients showed fewer insertions and more deletions.

The CDR3 has 15 amino acids. Trimming took off 1 base at V and 2 bases at J, with 9 bases between the two ends. Germline CDR1 MDHEN, CDR2 SYDVKM. Material: naive CD4+ T cells from blood. This chain links TRBV28 with TRBJ2-1; a weak D match, TRBD1 (5 bases). The clonotype was recovered from a man aged 18 to 30 in good health. CDR3: CASSLYPGTYNEQFF. CDR3 nucleotide sequence: TGTGCCAGCAGTTTATATCCAGGGACCTACAATGAGCAGTTCTTC.